This T cell receptor beta chain comes out of a study of Ad26.COV2.S vaccination and SARS-CoV-2 variants. Here immunoSEQ multiplex PCR was the method, and the copy in TCRdb shows in-frame clones only, minus some. The table has 380,000 or so clones, roughly four fifths seen once. Treatment here: some 20 received Ad26.COV2.S at low or high dose, single or two shots; several received placebo; per-sample allocation not given. The samples date from day 63 after the first vaccine or placebo injection. V lost 1 base and J 3 bases, leaving 12 bases between the germline ends. The germline CDR1 and CDR2 sequences are LGHNA and YNFKEQ. CDR3 size: 16 residues.

The clonotype originates from a person aged 18 to 65 who received the Ad26.COV2.S COVID-19 vaccine or a placebo. The chain joins TRBV4-2 to TRBJ2-2; tentatively, D is TRBD2 (7 bases). The specimen was peripheral blood, collected in a trial of Ad26.COV2.S vaccine versus placebo. In DNA, the CDR3 is TGTGCCAGCAGCCAAGCGACGGGGGGCGACACCGGGGAGCTGTTTTTT. Residues: CASSQATGGDTGELFF.